The TCR beta chain under discussion was sequenced for a study of cytomegalovirus exposure and HLA in healthy donors. Across the whole study: The approximately 670 first-cohort repertoires shared a platform with the 100 to 150 validation repertoires, as reported in a later analysis.

The table came from immunoSEQ multiplex PCR; TCRdb's copy has only in-frame clones and leaves some out. Of about 130,000 clones listed, approximately 84% are singletons. CDR3 length: 14 amino acids. Germline CDR1 SGHNT, CDR2 YYREEE (reference sequence). V was shortened by 2 bases and J by 5 bases, with 13 bases between the two germline ends. Regarding the study as a whole: There were some public TCRs occurring in many donors, but most TCR sequences were rare. There were some 150 TCR beta chains listed as cytomegalovirus-associated.

Regarding this clone: Its matching antigen is unknown.

The sequenced sample consisted of PBMCs. The V call is TRBV5-4, the J call TRBJ1-1, with TRBD1 as a possible D gene (5 bases). The source is a man under 40 in good health and CMV-seropositive. The CDR3: CASSLAQGYTEAFF. The CDR3 DNA reads as TGTGCCAGCAGCTTAGCGCAGGGTTATACTGAAGCTTTCTTT.